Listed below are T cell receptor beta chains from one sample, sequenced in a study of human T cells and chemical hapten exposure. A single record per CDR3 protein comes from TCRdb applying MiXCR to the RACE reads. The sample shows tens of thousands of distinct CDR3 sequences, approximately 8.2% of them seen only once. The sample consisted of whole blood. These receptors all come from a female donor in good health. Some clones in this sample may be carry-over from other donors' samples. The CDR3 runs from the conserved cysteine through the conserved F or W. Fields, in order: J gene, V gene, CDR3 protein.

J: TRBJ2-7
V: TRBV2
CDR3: CASSETSGKYEQYF

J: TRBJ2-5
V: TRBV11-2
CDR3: CASRPGGPQETQYF

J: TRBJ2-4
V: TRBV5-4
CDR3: CASSWPEALAKNIQYF

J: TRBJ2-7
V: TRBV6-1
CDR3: CASSEGQANSYEQYF

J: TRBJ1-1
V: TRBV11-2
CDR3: CASSLDPNAVTAVDTEAFF

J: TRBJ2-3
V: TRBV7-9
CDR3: CASSSRLPTDTQYF

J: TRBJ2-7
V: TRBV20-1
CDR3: CSARDASDRGEQYF

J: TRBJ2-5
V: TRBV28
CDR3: CASRGTTIQETQYF

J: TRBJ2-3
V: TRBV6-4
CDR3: CASSDGEGGTDTQYF

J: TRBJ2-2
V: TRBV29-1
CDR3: CSVELRDRGDTGELFF

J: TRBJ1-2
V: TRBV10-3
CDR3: CAISAAGQVYYGYTF

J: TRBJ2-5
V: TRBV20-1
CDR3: CSAPPDGLADLHGYQETQYF

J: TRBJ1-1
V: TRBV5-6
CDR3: CASSLGRRLREAFF

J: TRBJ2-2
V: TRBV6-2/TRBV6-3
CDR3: CASLRDRVTGELFF

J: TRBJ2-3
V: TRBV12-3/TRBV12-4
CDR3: CASSSDGLGTDTQYF

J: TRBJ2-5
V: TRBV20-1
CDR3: CSARAGRGQETQYF

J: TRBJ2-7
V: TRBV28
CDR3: CASSSGQEFYYEQYF

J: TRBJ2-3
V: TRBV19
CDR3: CASSKEQQISTDTQYF

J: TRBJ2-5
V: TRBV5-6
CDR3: CASSLDRGRETQYF

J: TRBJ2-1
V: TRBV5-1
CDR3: CASSLTGANNYNEQFF

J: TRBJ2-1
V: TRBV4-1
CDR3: CASSPAAGFYEQFF

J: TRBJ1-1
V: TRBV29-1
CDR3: CSVDWGRDTEAFF

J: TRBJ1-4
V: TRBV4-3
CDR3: CASSQMGPRRHEKLFF

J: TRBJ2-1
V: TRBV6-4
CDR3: CASSDQAGQSNEQFF

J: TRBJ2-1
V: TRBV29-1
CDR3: CSVLLHRNEQFF

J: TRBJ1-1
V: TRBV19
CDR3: CASSWRTPNTEAFF

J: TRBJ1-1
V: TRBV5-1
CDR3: CASSLGGPVAFF

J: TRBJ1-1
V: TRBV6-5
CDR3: CASRPRGNTEAFF

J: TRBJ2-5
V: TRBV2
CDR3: CASAKKADQETQYF

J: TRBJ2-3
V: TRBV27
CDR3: CASSRTTGQGWGDTQYF

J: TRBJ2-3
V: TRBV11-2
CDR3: CASSTETSSTDTQYF

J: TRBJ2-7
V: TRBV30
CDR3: CAWSVPGPGEYEQYF

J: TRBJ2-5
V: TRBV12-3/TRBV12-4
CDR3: CASRRQKETQYF

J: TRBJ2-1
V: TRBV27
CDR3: CASSLGGSGEQFF

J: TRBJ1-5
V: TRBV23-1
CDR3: CASSQGALTGFLRRGNQPQHF

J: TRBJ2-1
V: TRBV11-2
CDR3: CASSLEREDSYNEQFF

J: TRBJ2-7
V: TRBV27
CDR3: CASSLAGAPHEQYF

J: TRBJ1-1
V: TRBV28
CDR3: CASTQVVGTEAFF

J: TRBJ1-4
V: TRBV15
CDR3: CATSRDSRTNEKLYF

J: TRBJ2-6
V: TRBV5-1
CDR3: CASSDVLSGANVLTF

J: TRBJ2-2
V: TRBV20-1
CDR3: CSARDQGLDTGELFF

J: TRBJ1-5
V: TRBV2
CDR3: CASSEFGQGWAMSNQPQHF

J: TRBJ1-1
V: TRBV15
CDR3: CATSRDVTAEAFF

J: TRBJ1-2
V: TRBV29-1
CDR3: CSVEGGGSVDGYTF

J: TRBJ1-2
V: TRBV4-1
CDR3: CASSHPSRSANYGYTF

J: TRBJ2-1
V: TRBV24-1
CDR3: CATSDLYGTTESYNEQFF